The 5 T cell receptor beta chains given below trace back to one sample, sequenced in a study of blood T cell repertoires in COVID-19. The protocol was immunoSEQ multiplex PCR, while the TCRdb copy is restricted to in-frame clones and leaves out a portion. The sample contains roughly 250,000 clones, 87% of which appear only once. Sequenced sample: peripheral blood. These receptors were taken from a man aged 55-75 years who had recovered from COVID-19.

DNA for the CDR3: TGTGCCAGCAGTGAGGTGGGGGGTCGGGGGCCCCAGCATTTT. It translates to CASSEVGGRGPQHF. This chain joins TRBV2 and TRBJ1-5; D may be TRBD1 (5 bases). There are 14 residues in the CDR3. V lost 3 bases and J lost 9, with 15 bases in between. CDR1 SNHLY and CDR2 FYNNEI come from the germline V gene.

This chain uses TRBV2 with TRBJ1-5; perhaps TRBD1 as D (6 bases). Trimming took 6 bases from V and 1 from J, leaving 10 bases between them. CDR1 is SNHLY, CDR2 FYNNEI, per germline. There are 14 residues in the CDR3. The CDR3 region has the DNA TGTGCCAGCAGACCAGACAGGAGCAATCAGCCCCAGCATTTT. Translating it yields CASRPDRSNQPQHF.

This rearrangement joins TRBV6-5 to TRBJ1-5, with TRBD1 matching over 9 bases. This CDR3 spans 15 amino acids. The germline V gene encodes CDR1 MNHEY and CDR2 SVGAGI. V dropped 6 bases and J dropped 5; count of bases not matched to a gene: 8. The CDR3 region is CASSPGGQGYQPQHF. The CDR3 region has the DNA TGTGCCAGCAGCCCCGGGGGACAGGGCTATCAGCCCCAGCATTTT.

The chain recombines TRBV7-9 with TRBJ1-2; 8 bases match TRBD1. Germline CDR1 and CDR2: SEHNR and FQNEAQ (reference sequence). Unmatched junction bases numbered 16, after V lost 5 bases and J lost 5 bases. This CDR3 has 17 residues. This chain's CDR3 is CASSPTDLRGLVYGYTF. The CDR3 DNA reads TGTGCCAGCAGCCCGACCGATCTCAGGGGGCTAGTATATGGCTACACCTTC. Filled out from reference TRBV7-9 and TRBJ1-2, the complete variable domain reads DTGVSQNPRHKITKRGQNVTFRCDPISEHNRLYWYRQTLGQGPEFLTYFQNEAQLEKSRLLSDRFSAERPKGSFSTLEIQRTEQGDSAMYLCASSPTDLRGLVYGYTFGSGTRLTVV.

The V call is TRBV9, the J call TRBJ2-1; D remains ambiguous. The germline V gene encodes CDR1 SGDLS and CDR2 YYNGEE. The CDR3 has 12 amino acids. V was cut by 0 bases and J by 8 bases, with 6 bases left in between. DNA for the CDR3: TGTGCCAGCAGCGTAGATCGGTATGAGCAGTTCTTC. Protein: CASSVDRYEQFF.